The next 27 T cell receptor beta chains were all read from a single sample in a study of blood T cell repertoires in COVID-19 (dated by TCRdb to 2018 to 2020). Libraries were built with the immunoSEQ multiplex PCR assay. Entries here come from immuneACCESS through TCRdb and include only in-frame sequences with V and J called. Some clones fail to appear in such tables; in the studies checked, an unresolved V gene covers under half of the shortfall, and the cause of the remainder is unknown. The sample records approximately 160,000 clones, around 82% of which are singletons. In total, the top ten clones hold 1.2% of the sample. Sequencing was carried out using peripheral blood. The receptors shown here come from a man aged 55 to 70 who had recovered from COVID-19.

The CDR3 nucleotides are TGTGCCAGCACTCTCCGTCGGACAGGTAATCAGCCCCAGCATTTT. The encoded protein is CASTLRRTGNQPQHF. V is TRBV6-5 and J is TRBJ1-5; 7 bases are shared with TRBD1. V dropped 7 bases and J dropped 4; count of bases not matched to a gene: 10. The germline CDR1 and CDR2 sequences are MNHEY and SVGAGI. The CDR3 covers 15 residues.

This clone was picked up one time. The gene calls are TRBV19 and TRBJ2-5, with D possibly being TRBD1 (5 bases). CDR3 size: 14 residues. The V gene lost 3 bases and the J gene lost 4 bases, with 12 bases spanning the gap. Germline CDR1 LNHDA, CDR2 SQIVND (reference sequence). The CDR3 nucleotides read TGTGCCAGTAGTATTACAGGTTACGGAGAGACCCAGTACTTC. Translation: CASSITGYGETQYF.

This clone turned up a few times. The genes are TRBV4-1 and TRBJ1-4; D is uncertain. This CDR3 spans 15 amino acids. V lost 4 bases, J lost 3 bases, and 12 bases lay in between. The germline gives CDR1 MGHRA, CDR2 YSYEKL. CDR3 nucleotides: TGCGCCAGCAGCCCCGGAGGAATGTCTAATGAAAAACTGTTTTTT. Protein: CASSPGGMSNEKLFF.

This chain connects TRBV27 to TRBJ1-1; 7 bases align to TRBD1. The V gene's germline CDR1 is MNHEY and CDR2 SMNVEV (reference sequence). V was clipped by 6 bases and J by 4 bases; unmatched bases: 8. The CDR3 contains 14 residues. CDR3 coding DNA: TGTGCCAGCAGGGTTTCGACAGGGATCACTGAAGCTTTCTTT. Its protein product is CASRVSTGITEAFF.

In this sample, this clone turned up a few times. J is TRBJ2-2 and V is TRBV18, with D hard to call. The CDR3 totals 14 residues. Germline V CDR1 and CDR2: KGHSH, LQKENI. V lost 3 bases and J lost 3, with 8 bases in between. The CDR3: CASSPPTDTGELFF. The CDR3 DNA reads TGTGCCAGCTCACCCCCTACGGACACCGGGGAGCTGTTTTTT. Full variable domain (remainder filled in from reference TRBV18 and TRBJ2-2): NAGVMQNPRHLVRRRGQEARLRCSPMKGHSHVYWYRQLPEEGLKFMVYLQKENIIDESGMPKERFSAEFPKEGPSILRIQQVVRGDSAAYFCASSPPTDTGELFFGEGSRLTVL.

The chain joins TRBV27 to TRBJ2-3; TRBD2 matches at 10 bases. Looked up from germline, CDR1 is MNHEY and CDR2 is SMNVEV (reference sequence). J was trimmed by 5 bases and V by 5 bases; bases with no gene match: 16. The CDR3 spans 18 residues. The CDR3 spells CASSPKRGGLRLGDTQYF. In nucleotides, the CDR3 is TGTGCCAGCAGTCCCAAGCGGGGGGGCCTCAGGTTGGGAGATACGCAGTATTTT.

The rearrangement uses TRBV2 and TRBJ1-2; D remains unclear. The CDR3 length is 10 residues. Per the germline V gene, CDR1 is SNHLY and CDR2 is FYNNEI. Trimming took off 7 bases at V and 8 bases at J, with 8 bases between the two ends. CDR3 nucleotides: TGTGCCAGCAACACGGGGGGCTACACCTTC. It yields the protein CASNTGGYTF.

V is TRBV7-2 and J is TRBJ2-1; D might be TRBD2 (5 bases). The CDR3 loop spans 15 amino acids. Deletions cut 1 base from V and 4 bases from J, with 11 bases between. CDR1 is SGHTA and CDR2 is FQGNSA in the germline V gene. The CDR3 DNA follows: TGTGCCAGCAGCTTAGATTTGAGAGGGTACAATGAGCAGTTCTTC. As protein: CASSLDLRGYNEQFF.

The chain is built from TRBV19 and TRBJ1-6; tentative D call: TRBD1 (6 bases). Germline CDR1 reads LNHDA; CDR2 reads SQIVND (reference sequence). This CDR3 region has 17 residues. The V end lost 6 bases, the J end lost 10 bases, and 25 bases lay between the germline ends. CDR3: CASSAFGGGGAGSPLHF. CDR3 sequence (DNA): TGTGCCAGTAGCGCGTTTGGAGGGGGGGGCGCGGGATCACCCCTCCACTTT.

This chain connects TRBV5-1 to TRBJ2-2, with D uncertain. Between the trimmed V and J ends, which lost 0 bases and 2 bases, there was a span of 8 bases. CDR3 size: 15 residues. Germline loops: CDR1 SGHRS, CDR2 YFSETQ. The CDR3 nucleotides are TGCGCCAGCAGCTTGGACAGTCCCAACACCGGGGAGCTGTTTTTT. Translation gives CASSLDSPNTGELFF.

The rearrangement links TRBV7-8 to TRBJ1-5, with 7 positions matching TRBD1. The CDR3 covers 14 residues. V dropped 4 bases and J dropped 4; count of bases not matched to a gene: 4. CDR1 SGHVS and CDR2 FQNEAQ come from the germline V gene. The CDR3 DNA sequence: TGTGCCAGCAGCTCTATGACAGGGAATCAGCCCCAGCATTTT. Amino acid sequence: CASSSMTGNQPQHF.

The gene calls are TRBV4-2 and TRBJ1-2, with D maybe TRBD1 (5 bases). The CDR3 covers 15 residues. Germline V CDR1 and CDR2: LGHNA, YNFKEQ. V was pared by 1 base and J by 4 bases, with 13 bases between. CDR3 sequence reads: CASSQVKAGPYGYTF. CDR3 in DNA: TGTGCCAGCAGCCAAGTGAAGGCAGGGCCCTATGGCTACACCTTC.

The CDR3 nucleotides are TGTGCCAGCAGTACAGGGCCCAGCAATCAGCCCCAGCATTTT. It translates to CASSTGPSNQPQHF. The chain is built from TRBV27 and TRBJ1-5; D is perhaps TRBD1 (6 bases). The CDR3 sequence is 14 residues long. Germline-derived CDR1 and CDR2 are MNHEY and SMNVEV (reference sequence). V lost 5 bases to trimming and J lost 1 base, with 9 bases between them.

V and J are TRBV2 and TRBJ2-5; 7 bases map to TRBD1. Germline lookup yields CDR1 SNHLY and CDR2 FYNNEI. CDR3 size: 14 residues. V lost 4 bases, J lost 1 base, and 3 bases stayed unmatched. The CDR3 coding sequence is TGTGCCAGCAGTGGAGGGACAGCCCAAGAGACCCAGTACTTC. Encoded protein: CASSGGTAQETQYF.

The rearrangement uses TRBV5-4 and TRBJ2-5; 12 bases line up with TRBD1. The CDR3 covers 15 residues. The ends lost 4 bases at V and 5 bases at J; junction bases unmatched: 6. Germline CDR1 and CDR2: SGHNT and YYREEE (reference sequence). The CDR3 region is CASSPGQGAWETQYF. Here the CDR3 DNA reads TGTGCCAGCAGCCCGGGACAGGGGGCATGGGAGACCCAGTACTTC.

This sequence joins TRBV10-3 and TRBJ1-2, with D perhaps matching TRBD1 (6 bases). Between the trimmed V and J ends, which lost 0 bases and 6 bases, there was a span of 14 bases. There are 15 residues in the CDR3. Germline CDR1 and CDR2: ENHRY and SYGVKD. CDR3 sequence (DNA): TGTGCCATCAGTGAGTCACTGGAAACAGGGAATGGCTACACCTTC. Its translation: CAISESLETGNGYTF.

DNA of the CDR3: TGTGCCAGCAGCCGACAGGGAATCGCGAACACCGGGGAGCTGTTTTTT. Translation: CASSRQGIANTGELFF. V and J are TRBV11-3 and TRBJ2-2; 7 bases are shared with TRBD1. The CDR3 is made up of 16 amino acids. The V gene's germline CDR1 is SGHNT and CDR2 YENEEA. Germline trimming cut 5 bases from V and 0 bases from J; bases unmatched to any gene: 6.

The chain combines TRBV5-1 with TRBJ2-7; 15 bases are a match to TRBD2. V shed 2 bases, J shed 3 bases, and the junction held 6 bases outside the gene matches. CDR1 and CDR2 (germline): SGHRS, YFSETQ. The CDR3 is 17 residues long. The CDR3 bases are TGCGCCAGCAGCTTACTGGGACTAGCGGGGGGTGGCTACGAGCAGTACTTC. It encodes CASSLLGLAGGGYEQYF.

The genes are TRBV6-5 and TRBJ2-3; 8 nucleotides agree with TRBD2. The trim removed 2 bases at V and 5 bases at J, leaving 9 bases unmatched. CDR3 length: 16 amino acids. Germline V lookup: CDR1 MNHEY, CDR2 SVGAGI. CDR3 protein: CASSYAYGGAKDTQYF. The CDR3, as DNA: TGTGCCAGCAGTTACGCCTACGGGGGGGCCAAAGATACGCAGTATTTT.

This chain links TRBV10-3 with TRBJ2-3; TRBD2 agrees at 8 bases. Germline assignment: CDR1 ENHRY and CDR2 SYGVKD. This CDR3 is built from 17 residues. Losses at the gene ends were 0 bases for V and 2 bases for J; bases not matched to a gene: 7. CDR3 sequence reads: CAISESKGRGATDTQYF. The CDR3 DNA reads TGTGCCATCAGTGAGTCGAAAGGGCGGGGGGCCACAGATACGCAGTATTTT.

V gene TRBV7-6 combines with J gene TRBJ2-1, with TRBD2 identical over 8 bases. From germline, CDR1 is SGHVS and CDR2 FNYEAQ. The CDR3 consists of 16 residues. V dropped 3 bases and J dropped 2; count of bases not matched to a gene: 6. The CDR3 DNA sequence: TGTGCCAGCAGCTTGTCTTTAGCGGGGACCTACAATGAGCAGTTCTTC. Protein product: CASSLSLAGTYNEQFF.

The rearrangement joins TRBV5-8 to TRBJ2-7, with 9 bases that match TRBD1. This CDR3 is built from 15 residues. V lost 2 bases, J lost 2 bases, and 5 bases stayed unmatched. Germline V gene lookup returns CDR1 SGHTS and CDR2 YDEGEE. DNA for the CDR3: TGTGCCAGCAGCTTCGGGACAGGGCTAACCTACGAGCAGTACTTC. This gives the protein CASSFGTGLTYEQYF.

The genes are TRBV6-5 and TRBJ1-5, with 8 bases identical to TRBD1. This CDR3 is built from 13 residues. Germline V gene lookup returns CDR1 MNHEY and CDR2 SVGAGI. V lost 7 bases, J lost 10 bases, and 9 bases stayed unmatched. The DNA for the CDR3 is TGTGCCAGCATGTTGGCAGGGGGCAACCCCCAGCATTTT. Its protein product is CASMLAGGNPQHF.

The chain carries TRBV5-4 and TRBJ2-2, with TRBD2 matching over 9 bases. CDR1 and CDR2 from the germline V gene are SGHNT and YYREEE (reference sequence). V gave up 1 base and J gave up 5 bases; unmatched junction bases: 6. This CDR3 is built from 16 residues. CDR3 loop: CASSLTGSGGTGELFF. CDR3 nucleotide sequence: TGTGCCAGCAGCTTGACTGGTAGCGGGGGAACCGGGGAGCTGTTTTTT.

The rearrangement links TRBV30 to TRBJ1-4; TRBD1 agrees at 12 bases. The CDR3 covers 17 residues. Germline V lookup: CDR1 GTSNPN, CDR2 SVGIG (reference sequence). J was trimmed by 5 bases and V by 2 bases; bases with no gene match: 9. The CDR3 sequence is CAWSHPGTGGRNEKLFF. CDR3 DNA sequence: TGTGCCTGGAGTCATCCTGGGACAGGGGGCAGAAATGAAAAACTGTTTTTT.

The J gene is TRBJ2-3, the V gene TRBV18; 12 bases agree with TRBD2. Germline V gene lookup returns CDR1 KGHSH and CDR2 LQKENI. With 6 bases clipped from V and 3 bases from J, the junction kept 10 bases outside the gene matches. CDR3 length equals 17 residues. The chain's CDR3 is CASSPRPSGGATDTQYF. The CDR3 DNA follows: TGTGCCAGCTCTCCGAGGCCTAGCGGGGGGGCAACAGATACGCAGTATTTT.

This chain links TRBV5-1 with TRBJ1-2; no firm D call. From germline, CDR1 is SGHRS and CDR2 YFSETQ. This CDR3 has 14 amino acids. Trimming took 5 bases from V and 0 from J, leaving 11 bases between them. CDR3 DNA sequence: TGCGCCAGCAGATCACAGTCAACTAACTATGGCTACACCTTC. Translating gives CASRSQSTNYGYTF.